The rows below give T cell receptor beta chains drawn from one sample of a study of human T cells and chemical hapten exposure. TCRdb reanalysed the RACE reads using MiXCR and keeps one entry per CDR3 protein. The sample has around 150,000 distinct CDR3 sequences, about a quarter seen once. This sample comprised whole blood, obtained in connection with sensitization to the hapten diphenylcyclopropenone (DPC). Receptors originate from a woman between 18 and 29 years old with alopecia areata. Some clones in this sample may be carry-over from other donors' samples. Both conserved end residues are part of each CDR3. Fields, in order: V gene, D gene, CDR3 protein. The D gene is left open where the match is weak.

TRBV27 - CASSLSGRGRQETQYF
TRBV4-1 - CASSHLGRSTDTQYF
TRBV4-1 TRBD1 CASSHWDRIYNEQFF
TRBV7-2 - CASSLGGSAYEQYF
TRBV20-1 TRBD1 CSAEDRESSYEQYF
TRBV7-3 - CASSHYRERGTEAFF
TRBV7-2 - CASTDWPQNDEQYF
TRBV4-3 - CASSQDIALAREQYF
TRBV20-1 - CSARDPGETQYF
TRBV4-3 - CASSQDRRGTEAFF
TRBV27 TRBD1 CASSFWDRYTEAFF
TRBV20-1 - CSAAGTAIYGYTF
TRBV3-1 TRBD1 CASSRQRGRRDEQFF
TRBV27 - CASTPSSYNSPLHF
TRBV29-1 TRBD1 CSVDSGTGIEETQYF
TRBV7-9 - CASSLFLSEQFF
TRBV6-5 - CASASWTSNEQFF
TRBV5-1 TRBD2 CASSPAGGSTDTQYF
TRBV7-2 - CASSSFGDISIQYF
TRBV11-2 - CASSPGTFTDTQYF
TRBV29-1 - CSVGGLTPNEQYF
TRBV4-2 TRBD2 CASSQGLGGGQETQYF
TRBV5-4 - CASSPGQFNEQFF
TRBV4-3 - CASSIELSGANVLTF
TRBV12-3/TRBV12-4 - CASRPWGGGTDTQYF
TRBV29-1 - CSVGRGSYNEQFF
TRBV6-5 TRBD1 CASSYSISPGGAKTQYF
TRBV19 - CASSSGTATYEQYF